This TCR beta chain stems from a study of shared clonotypes between healthy human individuals. Ten or more counts support this clone. The assay was immunoSEQ multiplex PCR, and TCRdb's table has in-frame clones only and misses some. The data hold over a million clones, with 75% to 85% observed a single time. With 4 bases removed from V and 7 bases from J, the gap between germline ends came to 16 bases. This CDR3 spans 14 amino acids. Germline CDR1 reads SEHNR; CDR2 reads FQNEAQ (reference sequence). The rearrangement joins TRBV7-9 to TRBJ1-1; D is possibly TRBD1 (5 bases). The sequenced sample consisted of memory CD4+ T cells from PBMCs. Sample subset: CD45RA-negative fraction. The clonotype was recovered from a man between 18 and 29 years old in good health. Some clones in this sample may be carry-over from other donors' samples. The CDR3 here is CASSSTGWGNEAFF. The CDR3 nucleotides are TGTGCCAGCAGCTCAACAGGCTGGGGTAATGAAGCTTTCTTT.